The 29 T cell receptor beta chains listed next were all sequenced from one sample in a study of cytomegalovirus exposure and HLA in healthy donors (dated by TCRdb to about 2017). Library preparation was by the immunoSEQ multiplex PCR assay. A mixture of 60 forward primers for TCR Vbeta segments and 13 reverse primers for TCR Jbeta segments was used in the multiplex PCR. This immuneACCESS table, as held by TCRdb, lists in-frame sequences with V and J called but not all clones. Of the missing ones, under half trace to an unresolved V gene in checked studies; the others have no known cause. For this sample there are some 84,000 clones; about three quarters appear just once. The top ten constitute under 2.5% of the sample. The specimen was PBMCs. The receptors stem from a boy aged 10-17 years in good health and CMV-seronegative.

In its sample, this clone was seen once. The chain has TRBV5-1 and TRBJ1-6, with TRBD1 identical over 8 bases. The germline gives CDR1 SGHRS, CDR2 YFSETQ. J lost 9 bases, V lost 4 bases, and 12 bases had no gene match. The CDR3 is 16 amino acids. For the CDR3, the DNA is TGCGCCAGCAGCCCGGACAGGGCTGGAGTTCGTTCACCCCTCCACTTT. Amino acid sequence: CASSPDRAGVRSPLHF. Based on the CDR3 plus reference TRBV5-1 and TRBJ1-6, the full variable domain is KAGVTQTPRYLIKTRGQQVTLSCSPISGHRSVSWYQQTPGQGLQFLFEYFSETQRNKGNFPGRFSGRQFSNSRSEMNVSTLELGDSALYLCASSPDRAGVRSPLHFGNGTRLTVT.

The gene calls are TRBV9 and TRBJ1-1, with no clear D. Germline CDR1 SGDLS, CDR2 YYNGEE. The CDR3 has 16 amino acids. V gave up 0 bases and J gave up 2 bases, with 14 bases separating them. CDR3: CASSVVMGSINTEAFF. CDR3 bases: TGTGCCAGCAGCGTAGTGATGGGCAGTATCAACACTGAAGCTTTCTTT.

The chain uses TRBV6-5 and TRBJ1-1; D may be TRBD1 (6 bases). The CDR3 totals 15 residues. Trimming took 3 bases from V and 5 from J, leaving 16 bases between them. The germline V gene encodes CDR1 MNHEY and CDR2 SVGAGI. DNA of the CDR3: TGTGCCAGCAGTTATTCGGGGCAGCAGGGGACTGAAGCTTTCTTT. Amino acids: CASSYSGQQGTEAFF.

The V call is TRBV6-5, the J call TRBJ1-2; D is possibly TRBD1 (5 bases). The CDR3 is 14 amino acids. The V end lost 2 bases, the J end lost 4 bases, and 11 bases lay between the germline ends. The germline V gene has CDR1 MNHEY and CDR2 SVGAGI. CDR3 DNA: TGTGCCAGCAGTTACAGGGGTTGGGGCTATGGCTACACCTTC. Translated: CASSYRGWGYGYTF.

The chain joins TRBV11-2 to TRBJ2-1; D is perhaps TRBD1 (6 bases). Germline CDR1 is SGHAT and CDR2 is FQNNGV. Trimming pared 6 bases from V and 8 bases from J, leaving 14 bases between. The CDR3 contains 13 residues. The CDR3 reads CASRGQRLDEQFF. For the CDR3, the DNA is TGTGCCAGCAGAGGACAGCGCCTCGATGAGCAGTTCTTC.

This rearrangement joins TRBV4-3 to TRBJ2-5, with D possibly matching TRBD1 (6 bases). V was cut by 1 base and J by 1 base, with 13 bases left in between. Germline-derived CDR1 and CDR2 are LGHNA and YSLEER. The CDR3 runs 16 residues. The CDR3 DNA follows: TGCGCCAGCAGCCAAGGCCGTCAGGGGCCCCAAGAGACCCAGTACTTC. Protein sequence: CASSQGRQGPQETQYF.

The rearrangement joins TRBV9 to TRBJ1-2; D is uncertain. This CDR3 has 10 amino acids. The germline V gene encodes CDR1 SGDLS and CDR2 YYNGEE. V shed 3 bases and J shed 8 bases, with 5 bases lying between them. CDR3: CASSGPGYTF. CDR3 nucleotides: TGTGCCAGCAGCGGGCCAGGCTACACCTTC.

This rearrangement joins TRBV28 to TRBJ2-1, with D possibly being TRBD2 (5 bases). V was cut by 7 bases and J by 7 bases, with 11 bases left in between. Germline assignment: CDR1 MDHEN and CDR2 SYDVKM. This CDR3 is built from 12 residues. The CDR3 sequence is CASKLGGNEQFF. The CDR3 coding sequence is TGTGCCAGCAAGCTTGGCGGGAATGAGCAGTTCTTC.

This chain connects TRBV9 to TRBJ2-2, with D hard to call. The V end lost 5 bases, the J end lost 4 bases, and 9 bases lay between the germline ends. The V gene's germline CDR1 is SGDLS and CDR2 YYNGEE. The length of the CDR3 is 13 residues. This CDR3 reads CASSARLTGELFF. The CDR3 DNA sequence: TGTGCCAGCAGTGCGAGACTCACCGGGGAGCTGTTTTTT.

The V and J genes are TRBV29-1 and TRBJ1-1, with a weak D call TRBD1 (6 bases). The germline CDR1 and CDR2 sequences are SQVTM and ANQGSEA. V lost 7 bases and J lost 6, with 15 bases in between. This CDR3 contains 12 residues. CDR3 sequence reads: CSAERGGAEAFF. Here the CDR3 DNA reads TGCAGCGCGGAGAGGGGGGGGGCTGAAGCTTTCTTT.

This clone was observed a few times. V gene TRBV4-3 combines with J gene TRBJ2-5; 10 nucleotides match TRBD2. With the DNA end fitting TRBJ2-7 better, the J assignment may be wrong. The CDR3 consists of 15 residues. From germline, CDR1 is LGHNA and CDR2 YSLEER. The CDR3 DNA follows: TGCGCCAGCAGCCAAAGCGGGGGGGAACACTACGAGCAGTACTTC. Translated: CASSQSGGEHYEQYF.

This clone was counted only a few times. The chain has TRBV4-3 and TRBJ1-1, with 8 bases aligning to TRBD1. V was pared by 0 bases and J by 5 bases, with 5 bases of the junction left unmatched. CDR1 LGHNA and CDR2 YSLEER come from the germline V gene. CDR3 size: 15 residues. The CDR3 nucleotides are TGCGCCAGCAGCCAAGACCGGACAGGGCGGACTGAAGCTTTCTTT. This gives the protein CASSQDRTGRTEAFF.

The chain is built from TRBV9 and TRBJ2-7; 7 positions agree with TRBD1. Germline loops: CDR1 SGDLS, CDR2 YYNGEE. Trimming removed 3 bases from V and 0 bases from J; junction bases left unmatched: 3. This CDR3 contains 14 residues. The CDR3: CASSARDSSYEQYF. As DNA, the CDR3 is TGTGCCAGCAGCGCACGGGACAGCTCCTACGAGCAGTACTTC.

CDR3 in DNA: TGTGCCAGCAGCTTACTAGGAGGGGTCGCTGAAGCTTTCTTT. Its translation is CASSLLGGVAEAFF. V usage is TRBV7-9 and J usage is TRBJ1-1; a weak D match, TRBD1 (5 bases). CDR3 length equals 14 residues. V lost 2 bases and J 6 bases, leaving 13 bases between the germline ends. The V gene's germline CDR1 is SEHNR and CDR2 FQNEAQ (reference sequence).

The chain is built from TRBV6-1 and TRBJ2-1; D ambiguous. This CDR3 region has 12 residues. The germline V and J ends were trimmed by 9 bases and 4 bases, with 10 bases remaining between them. The germline CDR1 and CDR2 sequences are MNHNS and SASEGT. The CDR3 bases are TGTGCCAGTAAGCAGGTATACAATGAGCAGTTCTTC. Its protein product is CASKQVYNEQFF.

In its sample, this clone was seen a few times. The rearrangement uses TRBV28 and TRBJ2-7, with D maybe TRBD1 (6 bases). The CDR3 sequence is 15 residues long. V was shortened by 0 bases and J by 6 bases, with 15 bases between the two germline ends. Looked up from germline, CDR1 is MDHEN and CDR2 is SYDVKM. The CDR3: CASSLWDDRSLEQYF. Here the CDR3 DNA reads TGTGCCAGCAGTTTATGGGACGACAGGTCCCTCGAGCAGTACTTC.

The chain links TRBV12-5 to TRBJ1-3; unclear D gene. The CDR3 extends over 12 amino acids. Trimming took 5 bases from V and 8 from J, leaving 10 bases between them. Germline CDR1 is LGHNT and CDR2 is FRNRAP. The CDR3 DNA is TGTGCTAGTGGTCCTAATGAGGACACCATATATTTT. Amino acid sequence: CASGPNEDTIYF.

The chain links TRBV30 to TRBJ2-1, with TRBD2 identical over 8 bases. The V gene end was trimmed by 4 bases and the J gene end by 0 bases; junction bases not matched to a gene: 26. Germline CDR1 is GTSNPN and CDR2 is SVGIG (reference sequence). The CDR3 runs 22 residues. The CDR3 is CAWIRRASGGEFFSSSYNEQFF. The CDR3 DNA is TGTGCCTGGATTCGGAGGGCCTCGGGGGGGGAATTTTTTTCCAGCTCCTACAATGAGCAGTTCTTC. The whole variable domain, filled in from reference TRBV30 and TRBJ2-1, reads SQTIHQWPATLVQPVGSPLSLECTVEGTSNPNLYWYRQAAGRGLQLLFYSVGIGQISSEVPQNLSASRPQDRQFILSSKKLLLSDSGFYLCAWIRRASGGEFFSSSYNEQFFGPGTRLTVL.

This chain links TRBV6-5 with TRBJ1-2; TRBD1 agrees at 7 bases. J lost 6 bases, V lost 6 bases, and 7 bases had no gene match. Germline loops: CDR1 MNHEY, CDR2 SVGAGI. The CDR3 contains 13 residues. CDR3 sequence: CASSSTGIDGYTF. DNA for the CDR3: TGTGCCAGCAGCTCGACAGGGATTGATGGCTACACCTTC.

The J gene is TRBJ2-7, the V gene TRBV7-6, with D possibly being TRBD2 (6 bases). With 8 bases removed from V and 6 bases from J, the gap between germline ends came to 20 bases. Germline CDR1 SGHVS, CDR2 FNYEAQ. CDR3 length: 14 residues. CDR3 sequence reads: CASGSIIGGIEQYF. CDR3 DNA: TGTGCCAGCGGATCTATAATAGGAGGGATCGAGCAGTACTTC.

This chain connects TRBV29-1 to TRBJ2-5, with D maybe TRBD2 (6 bases). Matching the DNA end better, TRBJ2-7 makes the J call doubtful. Per the germline V gene, CDR1 is SQVTM and CDR2 is ANQGSEA. This CDR3 has 15 amino acids. The chain's CDR3 is CSVEAQRGGTYEQYF. The CDR3 DNA follows: TGCAGCGTTGAAGCCCAAAGGGGAGGTACCTACGAGCAGTACTTC.

The V gene is TRBV28, the J gene TRBJ1-5, with 10 positions matching TRBD1. Germline trimming cut 3 bases from V and 4 bases from J; bases unmatched to any gene: 6. Germline V gives CDR1 MDHEN, CDR2 SYDVKM. The length of the CDR3 is 16 residues. The CDR3: CASSFQGQGENQPQHF. The CDR3 DNA is TGTGCCAGCAGTTTCCAAGGACAGGGGGAAAATCAGCCCCAGCATTTT. The full variable domain, rest sourced from reference TRBV28 and TRBJ1-5, is DVKVTQSSRYLVKRTGEKVFLECVQDMDHENMFWYRQDPGLGLRLIYFSYDVKMKEKGDIPEGYSVSREKKERFSLILESASTNQTSMYLCASSFQGQGENQPQHFGDGTRLSIL.

J is TRBJ2-3 and V is TRBV7-8, with TRBD2 matching over 9 bases. This CDR3 contains 18 residues. V lost 1 base and J lost 2; bases outside the gene matches: 10. Germline V CDR1 and CDR2: SGHVS, FQNEAQ. Written as DNA, the CDR3 is TGTGCCAGCAGCTTAGGAGTGCTGGGACTAGCCTCCACAGATACGCAGTATTTT. Translation: CASSLGVLGLASTDTQYF.

This clone was found a few times. The rearrangement links TRBV29-1 to TRBJ2-1, with D tentatively TRBD2 (5 bases). CDR1 and CDR2 from the germline V gene are SQVTM and ANQGSEA. V lost 3 bases, J lost 2 bases, and 5 bases lay in between. CDR3 length: 12 amino acids. The CDR3 sequence: CSVDGTYNEQFF. CDR3 in DNA: TGCAGCGTTGACGGGACCTACAATGAGCAGTTCTTC.

The chain combines TRBV11-2 with TRBJ1-2; 8 nucleotides match TRBD1. This CDR3 has 15 residues. Germline V CDR1 and CDR2: SGHAT, FQNNGV. With V trimmed by 4 bases and J by 7 bases, 11 bases remained unmatched. This CDR3 is CASSSPGQVAGGYTF. The DNA for the CDR3 is TGTGCCAGCAGCTCACCGGGACAGGTGGCAGGTGGCTACACCTTC.

In this sample, this clone turned up once. The chain joins TRBV2 to TRBJ2-7; 9 nucleotides agree with TRBD1. V lost 6 bases, J lost 3 bases, and 6 bases stayed unmatched. Per germline, CDR1 SNHLY and CDR2 FYNNEI. This CDR3 contains 14 residues. CDR3 amino acids: CASRRDRDFYEQYF. The CDR3 DNA is TGTGCCAGCAGAAGGGACAGGGATTTCTACGAGCAGTACTTC.

This chain connects TRBV29-1 to TRBJ1-2; 8 nucleotides agree with TRBD1. The CDR3 totals 13 residues. V shed 3 bases and J 7 bases; nucleotides not matched to a gene: 7. The germline V gene encodes CDR1 SQVTM and CDR2 ANQGSEA. CDR3 coding DNA: TGCAGCGTTGACGGGCAGGGGGCTGGTGGCTACACCTTC. Protein sequence: CSVDGQGAGGYTF.

This clone has only a few counts. The identical CDR3 is also encoded by other nucleotide sequences in the sample. This chain connects TRBV28 to TRBJ1-1; 9 bases agree with TRBD1. The CDR3 totals 14 residues. The germline gives CDR1 MDHEN, CDR2 SYDVKM. J was trimmed by 1 base and V by 6 bases; bases with no gene match: 3. The CDR3 region is CASSLTGGNTEAFF. The DNA of the CDR3 is TGTGCCAGCAGCCTGACAGGGGGGAACACTGAAGCTTTCTTT.

As DNA, the CDR3 is TGTGCCAGCAGCTTGCATCCCACGCCGGCCGGGGAGCTGTTTTTT. This translates into CASSLHPTPAGELFF. This chain uses TRBV5-8 with TRBJ2-2; D not certain. Germline CDR1 and CDR2: SGHTS and YDEGEE. V lost 1 base to trimming and J lost 6 bases, with 13 bases between them. CDR3 length: 15 amino acids.